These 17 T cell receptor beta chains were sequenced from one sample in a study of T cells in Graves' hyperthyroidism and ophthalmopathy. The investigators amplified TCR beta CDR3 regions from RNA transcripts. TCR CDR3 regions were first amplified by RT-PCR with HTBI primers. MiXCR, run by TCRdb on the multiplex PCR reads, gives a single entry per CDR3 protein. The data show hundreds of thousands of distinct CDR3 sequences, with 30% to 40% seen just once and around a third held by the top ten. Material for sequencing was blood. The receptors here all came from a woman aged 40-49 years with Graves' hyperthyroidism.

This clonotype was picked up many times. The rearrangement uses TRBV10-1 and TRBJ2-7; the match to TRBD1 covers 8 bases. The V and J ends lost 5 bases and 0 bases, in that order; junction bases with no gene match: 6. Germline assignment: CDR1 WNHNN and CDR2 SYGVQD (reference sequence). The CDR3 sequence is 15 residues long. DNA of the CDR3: TGCGCCAGCAGTCAGGGACAGGAAAGCTCCTACGAGCAGTACTTC. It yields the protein CASSQGQESSYEQYF.

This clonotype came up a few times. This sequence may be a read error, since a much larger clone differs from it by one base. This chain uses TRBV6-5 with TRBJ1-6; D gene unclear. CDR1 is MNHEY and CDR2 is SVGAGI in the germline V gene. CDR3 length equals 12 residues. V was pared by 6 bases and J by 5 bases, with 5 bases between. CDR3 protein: CASSPDNSPLHF. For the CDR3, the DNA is TGTGCCAGCAGCCCCGATAATTCACCCCTCCACTTT.

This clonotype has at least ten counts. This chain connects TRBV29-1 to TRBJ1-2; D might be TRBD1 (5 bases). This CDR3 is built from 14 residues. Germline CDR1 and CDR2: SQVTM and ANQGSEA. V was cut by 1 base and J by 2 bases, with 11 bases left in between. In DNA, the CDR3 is TGCAGCGTTGAAGTGGCAGGGACCAACTATGGCTACACCTTC. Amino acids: CSVEVAGTNYGYTF.

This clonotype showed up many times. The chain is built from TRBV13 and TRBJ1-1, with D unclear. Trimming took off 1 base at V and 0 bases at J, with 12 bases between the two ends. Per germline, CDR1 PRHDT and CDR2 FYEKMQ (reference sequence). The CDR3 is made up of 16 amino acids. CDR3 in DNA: TGTGCCAGCAGCTTAGAGGGCCTCCGAATGAACACTGAAGCTTTCTTT. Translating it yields CASSLEGLRMNTEAFF.

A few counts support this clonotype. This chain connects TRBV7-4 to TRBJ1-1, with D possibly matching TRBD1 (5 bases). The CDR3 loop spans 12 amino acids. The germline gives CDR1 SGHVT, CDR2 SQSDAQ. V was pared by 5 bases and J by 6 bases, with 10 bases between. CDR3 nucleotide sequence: TGTGCCAGCAGCCTACGACAGTCTGAAGCTTTCTTT. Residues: CASSLRQSEAFF. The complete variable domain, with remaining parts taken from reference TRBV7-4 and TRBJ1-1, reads GAGVSQSPRYKVAKRGRDVALRCDSISGHVTLYWYRQTLGQGSEVLTYSQSDAQRDKSGRPSGRFSAERPERSVSTLKIQRTEQGDSAVYLCASSLRQSEAFFGQGTRLTVV.

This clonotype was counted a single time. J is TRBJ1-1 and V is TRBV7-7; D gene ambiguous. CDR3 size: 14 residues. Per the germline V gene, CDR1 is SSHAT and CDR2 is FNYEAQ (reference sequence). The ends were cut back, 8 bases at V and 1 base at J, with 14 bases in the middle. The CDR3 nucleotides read TGTGCCAGCTCACCGGGCTGGGCGAACACTGAAGCTTTCTTT. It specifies CASSPGWANTEAFF. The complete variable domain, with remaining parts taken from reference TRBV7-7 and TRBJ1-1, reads GAGVSQSPRYKVTKRGQDVTLRCDPISSHATLYWYQQALGQGPEFLTYFNYEAQPDKSGLPSDRFSAERPEGSISTLTIQRTEQRDSAMYRCASSPGWANTEAFFGQGTRLTVV.

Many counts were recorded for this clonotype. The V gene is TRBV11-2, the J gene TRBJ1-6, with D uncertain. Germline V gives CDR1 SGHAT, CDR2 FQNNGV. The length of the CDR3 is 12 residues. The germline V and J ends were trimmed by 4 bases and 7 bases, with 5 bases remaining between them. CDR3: CASSSVNSPLHF. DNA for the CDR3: TGTGCCAGCAGCTCGGTAAATTCACCCCTCCACTTT.

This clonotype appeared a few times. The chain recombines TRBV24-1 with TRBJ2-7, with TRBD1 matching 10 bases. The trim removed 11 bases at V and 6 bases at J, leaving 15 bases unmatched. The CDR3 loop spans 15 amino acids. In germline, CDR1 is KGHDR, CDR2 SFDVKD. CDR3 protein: CASKQIGTGVLEQYF. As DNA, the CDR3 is TGTGCCAGCAAACAGATCGGGACAGGGGTGCTCGAGCAGTACTTC.

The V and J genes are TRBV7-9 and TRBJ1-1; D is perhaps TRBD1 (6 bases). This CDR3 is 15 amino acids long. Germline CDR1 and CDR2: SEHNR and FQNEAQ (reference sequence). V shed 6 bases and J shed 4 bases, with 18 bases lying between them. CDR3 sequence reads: CASSTTGLLSTEAFF. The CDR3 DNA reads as TGTGCCAGCAGTACAACAGGGCTCCTGAGCACTGAAGCTTTCTTT.

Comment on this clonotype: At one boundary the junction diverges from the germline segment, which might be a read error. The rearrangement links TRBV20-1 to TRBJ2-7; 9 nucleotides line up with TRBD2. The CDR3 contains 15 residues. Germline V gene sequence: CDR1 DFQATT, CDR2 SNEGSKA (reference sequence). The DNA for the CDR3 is TGCAGTGCTGGAGATCATAGCGGGGGACTTTACGAGCAGTACTTC. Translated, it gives CSAGDHSGGLYEQYF.

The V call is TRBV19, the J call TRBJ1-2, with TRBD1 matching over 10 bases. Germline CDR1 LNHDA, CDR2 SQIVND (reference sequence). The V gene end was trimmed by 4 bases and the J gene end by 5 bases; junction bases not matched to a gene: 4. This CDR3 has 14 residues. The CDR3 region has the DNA TGTGCCAGTAGTAGGGACAGGGGTTGGTATGGCTACACCTTC. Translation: CASSRDRGWYGYTF.

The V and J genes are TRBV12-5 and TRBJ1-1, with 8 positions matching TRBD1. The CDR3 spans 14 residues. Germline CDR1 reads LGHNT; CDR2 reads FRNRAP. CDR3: CAGSVQGANTEAFF. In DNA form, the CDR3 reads TGTGCCGGCAGCGTCCAGGGGGCGAACACTGAAGCTTTCTTT.

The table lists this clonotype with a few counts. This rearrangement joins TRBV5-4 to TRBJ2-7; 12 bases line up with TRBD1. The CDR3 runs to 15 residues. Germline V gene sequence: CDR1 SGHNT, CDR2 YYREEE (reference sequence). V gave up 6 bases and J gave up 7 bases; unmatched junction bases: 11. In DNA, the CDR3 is TGTGCCAGCAACTCCGGGACAGGGGGCTACTGGGAGCAGTACTTC. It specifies CASNSGTGGYWEQYF.

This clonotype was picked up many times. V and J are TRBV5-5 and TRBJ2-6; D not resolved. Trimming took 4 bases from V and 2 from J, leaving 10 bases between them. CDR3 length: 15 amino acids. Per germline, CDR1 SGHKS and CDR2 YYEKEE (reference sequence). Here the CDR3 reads CASSPTTTGANVLTF. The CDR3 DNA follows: TGTGCCAGCAGCCCGACAACCACTGGGGCCAACGTCCTGACTTTC.

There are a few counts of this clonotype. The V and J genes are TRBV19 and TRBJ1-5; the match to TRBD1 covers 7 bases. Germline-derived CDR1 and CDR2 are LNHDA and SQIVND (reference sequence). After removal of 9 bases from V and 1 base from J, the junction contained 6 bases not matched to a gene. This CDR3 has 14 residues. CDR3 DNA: TGTGCCAGCGCCGACAGGGTGAGCAATCAGCCCCAGCATTTT. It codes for CASADRVSNQPQHF.

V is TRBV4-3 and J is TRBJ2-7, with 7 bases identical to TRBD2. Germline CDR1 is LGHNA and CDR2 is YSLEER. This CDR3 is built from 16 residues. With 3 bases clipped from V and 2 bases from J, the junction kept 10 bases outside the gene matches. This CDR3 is CASSQPGSGMTYEQYF. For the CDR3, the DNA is TGCGCCAGCAGCCAGCCGGGGAGCGGGATGACCTACGAGCAGTACTTC.

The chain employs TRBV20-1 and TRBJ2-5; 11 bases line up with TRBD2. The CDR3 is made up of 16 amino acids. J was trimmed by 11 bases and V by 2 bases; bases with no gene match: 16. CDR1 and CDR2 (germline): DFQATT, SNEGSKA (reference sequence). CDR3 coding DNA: TGCAGTGCTAGACCCAGACTAGCGGGGACCACAGATACGCAGTACTTC. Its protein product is CSARPRLAGTTDTQYF.